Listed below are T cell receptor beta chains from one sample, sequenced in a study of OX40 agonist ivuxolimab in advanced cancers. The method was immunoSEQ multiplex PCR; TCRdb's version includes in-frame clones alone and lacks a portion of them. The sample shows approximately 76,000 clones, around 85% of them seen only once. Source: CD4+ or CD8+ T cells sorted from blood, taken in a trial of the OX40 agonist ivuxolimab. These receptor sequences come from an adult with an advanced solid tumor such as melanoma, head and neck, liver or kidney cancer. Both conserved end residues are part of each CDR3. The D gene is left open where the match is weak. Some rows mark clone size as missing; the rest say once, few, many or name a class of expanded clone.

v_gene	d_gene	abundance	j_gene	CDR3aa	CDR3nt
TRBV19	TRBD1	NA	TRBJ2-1	CASSTRDRGFNEQFF	TGTGCCAGTAGTACCCGGGACAGGGGTTTCAATGAGCAGTTCTTC
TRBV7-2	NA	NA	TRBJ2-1	CASSSPAPNEQFF	TGTGCCAGCAGCTCTCCCGCCCCAAATGAGCAGTTCTTC
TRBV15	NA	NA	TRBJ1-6	CATSRDRQALHF	TGTGCCACCAGCAGAGATCGGCAAGCCCTCCACTTT
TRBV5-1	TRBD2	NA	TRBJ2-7	CASSLRGVGPYEQYF	TGCGCCAGCAGCTTGCGGGGGGTGGGACCCTACGAGCAGTACTTC
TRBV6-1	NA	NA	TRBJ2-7	CASSGVQTLSYEQYF	TGTGCCAGCAGTGGCGTACAGACTTTATCCTACGAGCAGTACTTC
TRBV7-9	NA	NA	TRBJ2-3	CASSTGGSTDTQYF	TGTGCCAGCTCTACAGGCGGCAGCACAGATACGCAGTATTTT
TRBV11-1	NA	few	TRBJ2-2	CASSSDFANTGELFF	TGTGCCAGCAGCTCGGACTTCGCGAACACCGGGGAGCTGTTTTTT
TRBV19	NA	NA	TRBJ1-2	CASLGAPKGYGYTF	TGTGCCAGTCTTGGGGCCCCCAAGGGCTATGGCTACACCTTC
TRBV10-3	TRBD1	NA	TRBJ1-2	CAISRQGANYGYTF	TGTGCCATCAGTCGACAGGGAGCTAACTATGGCTACACCTTC
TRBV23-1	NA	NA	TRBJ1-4	CASDGTYLEKLFF	TGCGCCAGTGATGGGACGTATCTAGAAAAACTGTTTTTT
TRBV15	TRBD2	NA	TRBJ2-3	CATSLAGFTWDTQYF	TGTGCCACCTCTCTAGCGGGATTCACATGGGATACGCAGTATTTT
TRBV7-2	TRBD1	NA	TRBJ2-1	CASSLYGTDSIGQFF	TGTGCCAGCAGCCTCTACGGGACAGATTCAATAGGGCAGTTCTTC
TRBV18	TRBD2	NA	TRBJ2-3	CASSPASGRTDTQYF	TGTGCCAGCTCACCAGCTAGCGGGCGCACAGATACGCAGTATTTT
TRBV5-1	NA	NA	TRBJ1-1	CASSLLTGGGTEAFF	TGCGCCAGCAGCCTACTTACAGGTGGTGGCACTGAAGCTTTCTTT
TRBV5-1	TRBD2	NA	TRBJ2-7	CASSPASGGYEQYF	TGCGCCAGCAGCCCCGCTAGCGGGGGCTACGAGCAGTACTTC
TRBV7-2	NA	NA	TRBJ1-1	CASSANRAGMLTEAFF	TGTGCCAGCAGCGCAAACAGGGCGGGAATGTTAACTGAAGCTTTCTTT
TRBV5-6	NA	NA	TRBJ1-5	CASSLDRYSNQPQHF	TGTGCCAGCAGCTTGGACAGATATAGCAATCAGCCCCAGCATTTT
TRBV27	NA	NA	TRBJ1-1	CASSLSAGEAFF	TGTGCCAGCAGTTTGTCTGCTGGTGAAGCTTTCTTT
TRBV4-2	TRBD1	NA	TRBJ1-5	CASSPTGSNQPQHF	TGTGCCAGCAGCCCGACAGGGAGCAATCAGCCCCAGCATTTT
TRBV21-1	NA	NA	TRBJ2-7	CASSGDATGLSYEQYF	TGTGCCAGCAGCGGAGACGCCACGGGACTGTCCTACGAGCAGTACTTC
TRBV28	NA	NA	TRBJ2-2	CASSLRTATGELFF	TGTGCCAGCAGCCTCAGGACAGCCACCGGGGAGCTGTTTTTT
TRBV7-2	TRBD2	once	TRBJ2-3	CASSFRGIGTTSTDTQYF	TGTGCCAGCAGCTTTAGAGGGATCGGGACTACCTCCACAGATACGCAGTATTTT
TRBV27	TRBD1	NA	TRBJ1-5	CASSLSRTGAGNQPQHF	TGTGCCAGCAGTTTATCGCGGACAGGGGCTGGCAATCAGCCCCAGCATTTT
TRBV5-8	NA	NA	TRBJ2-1	CASSLVAKYNEQFF	TGTGCCAGCAGCTTGGTGGCAAAATACAATGAGCAGTTCTTC
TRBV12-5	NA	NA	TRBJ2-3	CASVPPVRTDTQYF	TGTGCTAGTGTCCCCCCGGTTAGAACAGATACGCAGTATTTT
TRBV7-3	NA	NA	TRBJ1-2	CASSFHGPYGYTF	TGTGCCAGCAGCTTTCACGGTCCCTATGGCTACACCTTC
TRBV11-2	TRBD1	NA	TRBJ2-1	CASSPPRRTGYNEQFF	TGTGCCAGCAGCCCCCCCCGGCGGACAGGGTACAATGAGCAGTTCTTC
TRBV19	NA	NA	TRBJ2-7	CASRDTSYPYEQYF	TGTGCCAGTAGAGATACTAGTTACCCCTACGAGCAGTACTTC
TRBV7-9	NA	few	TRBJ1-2	CASSLAHLYGYTF	TGTGCCAGCAGCTTAGCGCACCTCTATGGCTACACCTTC
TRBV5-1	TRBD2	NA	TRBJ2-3	CASSISGILTDTQYF	TGCGCCAGCAGCATTAGCGGGATTTTGACAGATACGCAGTATTTT
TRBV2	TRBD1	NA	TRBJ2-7	CASEQGVEYEQYF	TGTGCCAGCGAGCAGGGGGTAGAGTACGAGCAGTACTTC
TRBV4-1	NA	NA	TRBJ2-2	CASSQVWENTGELFF	TGCGCCAGCAGCCAAGTTTGGGAGAACACCGGGGAGCTGTTTTTT
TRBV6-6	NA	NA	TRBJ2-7	CASVVGGSSYEQYF	TGTGCCAGCGTGGTGGGGGGTAGCTCCTACGAGCAGTACTTC
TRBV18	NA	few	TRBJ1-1	CASSPYGTEAFF	TGTGCCAGCTCACCATACGGGACAGAAGCTTTCTTT
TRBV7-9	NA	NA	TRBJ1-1	CASSRVTVNTEAFF	TGTGCCAGCAGCCGAGTGACAGTGAACACTGAAGCTTTCTTT
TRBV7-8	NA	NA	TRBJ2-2	CASSLVSGLNSGELFF	TGTGCCAGCAGCTTAGTGTCGGGCCTCAACTCCGGGGAGCTGTTTTTT
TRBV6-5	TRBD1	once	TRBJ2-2	CASSGTGGFGGELFF	TGTGCCAGCTCCGGGACAGGGGGTTTCGGCGGGGAGCTGTTTTTT
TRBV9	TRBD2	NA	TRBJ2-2	CASSGGGLAGGGTGELFF	TGTGCCAGCAGCGGCGGAGGGCTAGCGGGGGGAGGGACCGGGGAGCTGTTTTTT
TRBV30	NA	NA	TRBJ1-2	CAQTPRTRPSYGYTF	TGTGCCCAGACCCCTCGGACCAGACCTAGTTATGGCTACACCTTC
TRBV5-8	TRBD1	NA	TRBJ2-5	CASSLDGTGRETQYF	TGTGCCAGCAGCTTGGACGGGACAGGGAGGGAGACCCAGTACTTC
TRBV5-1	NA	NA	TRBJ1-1	CASSYRASNTEAFF	TGCGCCAGCAGCTACAGGGCCTCGAACACTGAAGCTTTCTTT
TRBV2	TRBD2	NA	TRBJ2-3	CASSYSGSTDTQYF	TGTGCCAGCAGCTATAGCGGGAGCACAGATACGCAGTATTTT